This paragraph covers one T cell receptor (beta chain) sequence. Its antigen is not identified. V was cut by 4 bases and J by 6 bases, with 14 bases left in between. The CDR3 is made up of 14 amino acids. Germline loops: CDR1 MNHNS, CDR2 SASEGT. The entry originates in a study of radiation and T cells in renal cell carcinoma. The study, taken as a whole, reports: Pretreatment tumor biopsies were lacking, so baseline clonotypes are unknown.

Regarding time point: blood 2 weeks post-SBRT. As for treatment: 15 Gy SBRT to primary tumor, nephrectomy 4 weeks later. The patient's renal cell carcinoma had clear cell pathology. Sequencing used immunoSEQ multiplex PCR; TCRdb keeps in-frame clones, though not all of them. The top ten hold around 13% of the sample, which has 150,000 to 190,000 clones, about 91% seen once. The chain links TRBV6-1 to TRBJ2-3; a weak D match, TRBD2 (5 bases). Material: blood, obtained from a patient whose treatment included radiotherapy and nephrectomy. The receptor was derived from a woman in her 50s with renal cell carcinoma. The CDR3 region has the DNA TGTGCCAGCAGTGCCCTCTCTGGCGGGGATACGCAGTATTTT. Translated: CASSALSGGDTQYF.